This TCR beta chain originates from a study of control samples from healthy donors and cancer patients. The table came from immunoSEQ multiplex PCR; TCRdb's copy has only in-frame clones and leaves some out. The sample holds 65,000 to 85,000 clones, approximately 87% seen once. CDR1 and CDR2 from the germline V gene are SGHTS and YDEGEE. CDR3 length equals 15 residues. V lost 2 bases and J lost 6, with 15 bases in between. Sequenced input: PBMCs. The receptor was isolated from a woman in her forties or fifties with head and neck cancer. This rearrangement joins TRBV5-8 to TRBJ2-1; D perhaps matches TRBD2 (6 bases). CDR3 loop: CASSLGYGGINEQFF. CDR3 bases: TGTGCCAGCAGCTTAGGATATGGAGGGATCAATGAGCAGTTCTTC.